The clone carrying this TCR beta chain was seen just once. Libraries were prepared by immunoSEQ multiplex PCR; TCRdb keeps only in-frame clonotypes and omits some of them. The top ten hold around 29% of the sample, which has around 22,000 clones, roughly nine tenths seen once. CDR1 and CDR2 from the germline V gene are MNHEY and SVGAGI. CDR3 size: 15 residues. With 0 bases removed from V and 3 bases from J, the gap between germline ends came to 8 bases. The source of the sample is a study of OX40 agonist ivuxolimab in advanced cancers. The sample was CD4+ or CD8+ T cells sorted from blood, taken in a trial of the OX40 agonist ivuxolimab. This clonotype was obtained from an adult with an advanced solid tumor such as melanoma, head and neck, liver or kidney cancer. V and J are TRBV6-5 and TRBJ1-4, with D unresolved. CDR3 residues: CASSYSSGSNEKLFF. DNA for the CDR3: TGTGCCAGCAGTTACTCGAGTGGTTCTAATGAAAAACTGTTTTTT.